This T cell receptor (beta chain) was captured by sequencing in a study of molecular identifiers for immune sequencing clone quantification. Overall study results and limits: Highly expanded clone sizes could be underestimated through barcode sharing by identical TCR molecules.

The germline V gene encodes CDR1 SGHVS and CDR2 FNYEAQ. J lost 1 base, V lost 1 base, and 7 bases had no gene match. The CDR3 runs 18 residues. When naive CD8 T cells were sorted, they were gated as CD8+CD4-CCR7+CD45RA+. TCRdb redid the calling of the PCR reads with MiXCR, one entry per CDR3 protein. The data contain 460,000 or so distinct CDR3 sequences, roughly 24% of them singletons. Comments on this clonotype: Antigen: not known.

J is TRBJ2-3 and V is TRBV7-6; TRBD2 agrees at 11 bases. Sequenced input: naive CD8+ T cells from blood, with Jurkat cell RNA spiked in. Sample subset: FACS-sorted CD8+CD4-CCR7+CD45RA+ naive T cells. The TCR originated in a human donor in good health. Some libraries in this study had Jurkat cell RNA spiked in. The CDR3 sequence: CASSLDTSGSRGTDTQYF. The DNA for the CDR3 is TGTGCCAGCAGCTTAGATACTAGCGGGAGTCGCGGCACAGATACGCAGTATTTT. Based on the CDR3 plus reference TRBV7-6 and TRBJ2-3, the full variable domain is GAGVSQSPRYKVTKRGQDVALRCDPISGHVSLYWYRQALGQGPEFLTYFNYEAQQDKSGLPNDRFSAERPEGSISTLTIQRTEQRDSAMYRCASSLDTSGSRGTDTQYFGPGTRLTVL.